This entry describes one T cell receptor (beta chain). The record originates from a study of blood T cell repertoires in COVID-19. Study-wide context: Spain, Italy and the United States supplied samples that represented acute and convalescent COVID-19.

Germline assignment: CDR1 SEHNR and CDR2 FQNEAQ (reference sequence). The germline V and J ends were trimmed by 5 bases and 8 bases, with 10 bases remaining between them. The CDR3 totals 13 residues. This study enrolled people aged about 18 to 100 from about two dozen US geographic areas. Participant reports of clinical history set cohort assignment. Authors' data handling: Estimation of nucleated cell counts was performed using reference gene primer amplification. Sequenced by immunoSEQ multiplex PCR; TCRdb stores in-frame clones only, minus some. D and trimming come from the DNA, and the V and J calls and clone size come from that table. The table has about 480,000 clones, 88% seen once; the top ten hold about 1.7%.

The genes are TRBV7-9 and TRBJ1-6; maybe TRBD1 (6 bases). This TCR derives from a woman aged 40 to 50 who had recovered from COVID-19. What was sequenced was PBMCs or T cells enriched from blood (not recorded which). The DNA of the CDR3 is TGTGCCAGCAGCGGAGAGGGGGATTCACCCCTCCACTTT. This encodes CASSGEGDSPLHF.